Below are 9 T cell receptor beta chains sequenced from a single sample in a study of T-cell memory formation after mild COVID-19. TCRdb re-called the 5' RACE reads with MiXCR, one entry per CDR3 protein. The data hold 310,000 or so distinct CDR3 sequences, with more than 15% observed a single time. Sequencing used PBMCs or a T cell subset sorted from them (not recorded which). The receptors shown here come from a man between 18 and 35 years old who had mild COVID-19 (a few samples of this study predate the infection). Cell type and time point are not known.

V is TRBV4-2 and J is TRBJ2-7, with no clear D. Germline CDR1 and CDR2: LGHNA and YNFKEQ. The CDR3 is 17 amino acids. With 4 bases removed from V and 2 bases from J, the gap between germline ends came to 21 bases. The CDR3 region is CASSRGAKTLWPYEQYF. The DNA of the CDR3 is TGTGCCAGCAGCCGAGGAGCAAAAACTCTCTGGCCCTACGAGCAGTACTTC.

This clonotype turned up a few times. The chain has TRBV4-1 and TRBJ1-5; D may be TRBD1 (6 bases). The V gene's germline CDR1 is MGHRA and CDR2 YSYEKL. V was clipped by 1 base and J by 7 bases, with 14 bases between them. The CDR3 spans 15 residues. The DNA for the CDR3 is TGCGCCAGCAGCCAAGTCGGGGGGGCGGAACAGCCCCAGCATTTT. Residues: CASSQVGGAEQPQHF.

CDR3 protein: CAWSTWGGYSYNEQFF. Written as DNA, the CDR3 is TGTGCCTGGAGTACATGGGGGGGCTACTCCTACAATGAGCAGTTCTTC. This sequence joins TRBV30 and TRBJ2-1, with D possibly matching TRBD2 (7 bases). Trimming took 2 bases from V and 0 from J, leaving 14 bases between them. The germline V gene encodes CDR1 GTSNPN and CDR2 SVGIG (reference sequence). This CDR3 has 16 amino acids.

This chain joins TRBV11-2 and TRBJ2-2; D may be TRBD1 (6 bases). This CDR3 is built from 17 residues. Germline V gene lookup returns CDR1 SGHAT and CDR2 FQNNGV. The V and J ends lost 3 bases and 1 base respectively, with 15 bases between them. The CDR3 nucleotides are TGTGCCAGCAGCTTTTTGGCCGGGACACAGAACACCGGGGAGCTGTTTTTT. Translation: CASSFLAGTQNTGELFF.

Only a few counts were recorded for this clonotype. The gene calls are TRBV20-1 and TRBJ2-1, with a weak D call TRBD1 (5 bases). Trimming left V 5 bases short and J 1 base short, with 9 bases between. The CDR3 is made up of 13 amino acids. CDR1 is DFQATT and CDR2 is SNEGSKA in the germline V gene (reference sequence). For the CDR3, the DNA is TGCAGTGCTGGTAGGGGTTCCTACAATGAGCAGTTCTTC. Encoded protein: CSAGRGSYNEQFF.

This clonotype was detected only a few times. J is TRBJ2-2 and V is TRBV7-3; 7 bases map to TRBD1. The CDR3 totals 14 residues. Germline CDR1 reads SGHTA; CDR2 reads FQGTGA. The V segment lost 5 bases and the J segment 5 bases; nucleotides outside the gene matches: 5. The CDR3 is CASSPMTGTGELFF. In DNA, the CDR3 is TGTGCCAGCAGCCCTATGACAGGGACCGGGGAGCTGTTTTTT.

This clonotype was seen a handful of times. The chain joins TRBV11-2 to TRBJ2-5; 15 bases are a match to TRBD2. Germline CDR1 is SGHAT and CDR2 is FQNNGV. This CDR3 has 16 residues. Trimming took 5 bases from V and 3 from J; bases not matched to a gene: 4. The CDR3 sequence: CASSQGLAGGKETQYF. The CDR3 region has the DNA TGTGCCAGCAGCCAGGGACTAGCGGGGGGAAAAGAGACCCAGTACTTC. The full variable domain, in which reference TRBV11-2 and TRBJ2-5 provide the parts outside the CDR3, is EAGVAQSPRYKIIEKRQSVAFWCNPISGHATLYWYQQILGQGPKLLIQFQNNGVVDDSQLPKDRFSAERLKGVDSTLKIQPAKLEDSAVYLCASSQGLAGGKETQYFGPGTRLLVL.

The rearrangement joins TRBV5-1 to TRBJ1-1; 7 bases fit TRBD1. Germline lookup yields CDR1 SGHRS and CDR2 YFSETQ. Trimming cost V 7 bases and J 0 bases; bases outside gene matches: 9. This CDR3 is built from 15 residues. CDR3 loop: CASAIRGQMNTEAFF. As DNA, the CDR3 is TGCGCCAGCGCAATTAGGGGACAGATGAACACTGAAGCTTTCTTT.

This clonotype was found a few times. The J gene is TRBJ2-7, the V gene TRBV10-1, with D unclear. Trimming stripped 2 bases from V and 2 bases from J, with 7 bases between. The CDR3 contains 13 residues. Germline lookup yields CDR1 WNHNN and CDR2 SYGVQD (reference sequence). In DNA, the CDR3 is TGCGCCAGCAGTGAGGCCCGAACCTACGAGCAGTACTTC. This gives the protein CASSEARTYEQYF.